The clone carrying this T cell receptor (beta chain) has only one observation. A second PCR of 7 to 11 cycles used a sample-barcoded 5' primer and a J-beta primer mix. TCRdb independently ran MiXCR on the 5' RACE reads; one entry per CDR3 protein. The sample has some 1,500,000 distinct CDR3 sequences; roughly 43% are singletons. This entry comes from a study of blood T cells in healthy people across ages. Approximately 10 milliliters was the volume of peripheral blood drawn from each donor. Material: blood. The sequence came from a woman aged 18 to 35 in good health.

The CDR3 here is CASSLGTGWTTEAFF. The DNA for the CDR3 is TGTGCCAGCAGCTTAGGGACGGGCTGGACCACTGAAGCTTTCTTT. This chain joins TRBV7-2 and TRBJ1-1; D ambiguous. CDR3 size: 15 residues. V dropped 1 base and J dropped 4 bases, with 13 bases sitting between them. Germline V gene sequence: CDR1 SGHTA, CDR2 FQGNSA.